What follows are 26 T cell receptor beta chains derived from one specimen sequenced in a study of T cell responses to AZD1222 COVID-19 vaccine. Sequencing used immunoSEQ multiplex PCR; TCRdb keeps in-frame clones, though not all of them. The repertoire has 130,000 or so clones, around 84% of them found once; the top ten carry less than 15%. The sample was peripheral blood, taken on day 0 of AZD1222 vaccination. These receptors came from an adult in good health.

This clone appeared once. The J gene is TRBJ2-1, the V gene TRBV7-3, with D perhaps TRBD1 (6 bases). The CDR3 loop spans 16 amino acids. The V gene lost 0 bases and the J gene lost 5 bases, with 14 bases spanning the gap. Germline V CDR1 and CDR2: SGHTA, FQGTGA. This CDR3 is CASSLTLQGTNNEQFF. The CDR3 region has the DNA TGTGCCAGCAGCTTAACTCTCCAGGGGACCAACAATGAGCAGTTCTTC.

The gene calls are TRBV10-3 and TRBJ2-4; the match to TRBD2 covers 7 bases. This CDR3 is 19 amino acids long. The trim removed 2 bases at V and 6 bases at J, leaving 19 bases unmatched. The germline gives CDR1 ENHRY, CDR2 SYGVKD. The CDR3 protein is CAISEGVFIRAGVGNIQYF. CDR3 nucleotide sequence: TGTGCCATCAGTGAGGGGGTTTTTATTAGGGCGGGAGTTGGAAACATTCAGTACTTC.

The chain couples TRBV25-1 to TRBJ1-1; D not resolved. CDR1 is MGHDK, CDR2 SYGVNS, per germline. V was shortened by 7 bases and J by 2 bases, with 8 bases between the two germline ends. The CDR3 totals 12 residues. In nucleotides, the CDR3 is TGTGCCAGCACCGGTTCTAACACTGAAGCTTTCTTT. Amino acid sequence: CASTGSNTEAFF.

The sample holds a few counts of this clone. This rearrangement joins TRBV19 to TRBJ2-7; D not resolved. This CDR3 is built from 13 residues. Germline CDR1 is LNHDA and CDR2 is SQIVND (reference sequence). The ends were cut back, 4 bases at V and 2 bases at J, with 9 bases in the middle. Here the CDR3 reads CASSSDITYEQYF. CDR3 in DNA: TGTGCCAGTAGTAGCGACATTACCTACGAGCAGTACTTC. Filled out from reference TRBV19 and TRBJ2-7, the complete variable domain reads DGGITQSPKYLFRKEGQNVTLSCEQNLNHDAMYWYRQDPGQGLRLIYYSQIVNDFQKGDIAEGYSVSREKKESFPLTVTSAQKNPTAFYLCASSSDITYEQYFGPGTRLTVT.

V usage is TRBV7-8 and J usage is TRBJ2-5; TRBD2 aligns across 10 bases. Germline CDR1 reads SGHVS; CDR2 reads FQNEAQ. The V and J ends lost 3 bases and 2 bases, in that order; junction bases with no gene match: 21. This CDR3 spans 21 amino acids. CDR3 in amino acids: CASSFSPPVAGGFGGQETQYF. The CDR3 DNA reads as TGTGCCAGCAGCTTTAGCCCCCCGGTAGCGGGAGGTTTCGGAGGGCAAGAGACCCAGTACTTC. Complete variable domain (other parts from reference TRBV7-8 and TRBJ2-5): GAGVSQSPRYKVAKRGQDVALRCDPISGHVSLFWYQQALGQGPEFLTYFQNEAQLDKSGLPSDRFFAERPEGSVSTLKIQRTQQEDSAVYLCASSFSPPVAGGFGGQETQYFGPGTRLLVL.

This sequence joins TRBV28 and TRBJ2-4; D gene ambiguous. The V gene lost 10 bases and the J gene lost 0 bases, with 13 bases spanning the gap. The germline CDR1 and CDR2 sequences are MDHEN and SYDVKM. There are 14 residues in the CDR3. The CDR3 loop is CATLPTLAKNIQYF. Here the CDR3 DNA reads TGTGCCACCCTCCCTACGCTAGCCAAAAACATTCAGTACTTC.

This clone appeared many times. J is TRBJ2-7 and V is TRBV5-6; either TRBD1 or TRBD2 may fit D (6 bases each). The V end was cut by 5 bases, the J end by 6 bases, with 24 bases between. The CDR3 loop spans 16 amino acids. From germline, CDR1 is SGHDT and CDR2 YYEEEE. The CDR3, as DNA: TGTGCCAGCAGTTTCTACCCGGGACATCGGGGGAGCGAGCAGTACTTC. It yields the protein CASSFYPGHRGSEQYF.

This chain uses TRBV2 with TRBJ1-2; D may be TRBD1 (6 bases). Deletions cut 6 bases from V and 6 bases from J, with 14 bases between. CDR3 length: 13 residues. Looked up from germline, CDR1 is SNHLY and CDR2 is FYNNEI. This CDR3 reads CASRPRQDHGYTF. CDR3 coding DNA: TGTGCCAGCAGACCCCGACAGGATCATGGCTACACCTTC. The entire variable domain, with the rest obtained from reference TRBV2 and TRBJ1-2, is as follows: EPEVTQTPSHQVTQMGQEVILRCVPISNHLYFYWYRQILGQKVEFLVSFYNNEISEKSEIFDDQFSVERPDGSNFTLKIRSTKLEDSAMYFCASRPRQDHGYTFGSGTRLTVV.

The V and J genes are TRBV5-8 and TRBJ2-7, with D tentatively TRBD1 or TRBD2 (6 bases each). CDR1 is SGHTS and CDR2 is YDEGEE in the germline V gene. CDR3 length equals 14 residues. V gave up 0 bases and J gave up 2 bases, with 9 bases separating them. Here the CDR3 reads CASSLGGAPYEQYF. CDR3 DNA sequence: TGTGCCAGCAGCTTGGGGGGGGCTCCCTACGAGCAGTACTTC.

This chain joins TRBV18 and TRBJ1-6; 11 nucleotides line up with TRBD1. J gave up 9 bases and V 6 bases, and 7 bases lay outside the gene matches. The germline CDR1 and CDR2 sequences are KGHSH and LQKENI. This CDR3 contains 15 residues. CDR3 coding DNA: TGTGCCAGCTCGCCCGGGACAGGGGGAGTTTCACCCCTCCACTTT. Translated, it gives CASSPGTGGVSPLHF.

This chain connects TRBV28 to TRBJ1-1; D is undetermined. Trimming took 4 bases from V and 6 from J, leaving 12 bases between them. There are 13 residues in the CDR3. Germline V lookup: CDR1 MDHEN, CDR2 SYDVKM. The CDR3 nucleotides read TGTGCCAGCAGTTATACGACCACGGCTGAAGCTTTCTTT. Translating it yields CASSYTTTAEAFF.

V gene TRBV19 combines with J gene TRBJ2-7; D uncertain. CDR1 is LNHDA and CDR2 is SQIVND in the germline V gene (reference sequence). The CDR3 length is 16 residues. Trimming pared 5 bases from V and 1 base from J, leaving 18 bases between. The DNA for the CDR3 is TGTGCCAGTAGTTCCTACGTGTCGGGCCCTTCCTACGAGCAGTACTTC. Translation: CASSSYVSGPSYEQYF.

The CDR3 loop is CASSEGELHTQYF. The CDR3 region has the DNA TGTGCCAGCAGTGAAGGGGAACTTCATACGCAGTATTTT. The V and J genes are TRBV6-1 and TRBJ2-3; D ambiguous. Trimming took 1 base from V and 7 from J, leaving 9 bases between them. CDR1 is MNHNS and CDR2 is SASEGT in the germline V gene. The CDR3 consists of 13 residues.

The genes are TRBV9 and TRBJ1-2; D perhaps matches TRBD1 (5 bases). V was clipped by 4 bases and J by 3 bases, with 22 bases between them. The CDR3 runs 17 residues. From germline, CDR1 is SGDLS and CDR2 YYNGEE. The CDR3 protein is CASSSIRGRRHHYGYTF. The DNA of the CDR3 is TGTGCCAGCAGCTCAATTCGGGGCCGAAGACACCACTATGGCTACACCTTC.

The chain joins TRBV19 to TRBJ2-1, with D perhaps matching TRBD2 (7 bases). Germline assignment: CDR1 LNHDA and CDR2 SQIVND (reference sequence). The CDR3 is 15 amino acids. V lost 7 bases, J lost 6 bases, and 19 bases lay in between. The CDR3 here is CASNELGGRGNEQFF. CDR3 nucleotides: TGTGCCAGTAATGAGTTAGGGGGGAGGGGCAATGAGCAGTTCTTC.

This clone came up once. The rearrangement links TRBV19 to TRBJ2-3; 8 nucleotides agree with TRBD1. CDR3 length equals 15 residues. CDR1 and CDR2 (germline): LNHDA, SQIVND (reference sequence). V gave up 6 bases and J gave up 4 bases; unmatched junction bases: 9. Here the CDR3 reads CASSDGDRHSDTQYF. CDR3 nucleotides: TGTGCCAGTAGCGATGGGGACAGGCATTCAGATACGCAGTATTTT. Full variable domain (remainder filled in from reference TRBV19 and TRBJ2-3): DGGITQSPKYLFRKEGQNVTLSCEQNLNHDAMYWYRQDPGQGLRLIYYSQIVNDFQKGDIAEGYSVSREKKESFPLTVTSAQKNPTAFYLCASSDGDRHSDTQYFGPGTRLTVL.

The chain is built from TRBV4-1 and TRBJ1-3, with D possibly matching TRBD1 (6 bases). CDR1 is MGHRA and CDR2 is YSYEKL in the germline V gene. Trimming shortened V by 3 bases and J by 0 bases, and 9 bases separated the two germline ends. This CDR3 region has 15 residues. The chain's CDR3 is CASSQTGSSGNTIYF. In DNA form, the CDR3 reads TGCGCCAGCAGCCAGACAGGCAGCTCTGGAAACACCATATATTTT.

The rearrangement uses TRBV28 and TRBJ2-1; 11 nucleotides match TRBD1. J gave up 2 bases and V 6 bases, and 3 bases lay outside the gene matches. The germline V gene encodes CDR1 MDHEN and CDR2 SYDVKM. This CDR3 region has 15 residues. CDR3 protein: CASRRDRGTYNEQFF. DNA for the CDR3: TGTGCCAGCAGGCGGGACAGGGGGACCTACAATGAGCAGTTCTTC.

The chain combines TRBV5-1 with TRBJ2-1; TRBD1 matches at 9 bases. The V segment lost 2 bases and the J segment 1 base; nucleotides outside the gene matches: 7. The CDR3 runs 17 residues. Germline V CDR1 and CDR2: SGHRS, YFSETQ. CDR3 residues: CASSLRTGQGSYNEQFF. DNA of the CDR3: TGCGCCAGCAGCTTAAGAACGGGACAGGGATCCTACAATGAGCAGTTCTTC.

This clone appeared a few times. The chain combines TRBV5-6 with TRBJ2-7; 7 bases align to TRBD1. The germline V gene has CDR1 SGHDT and CDR2 YYEEEE. V shed 3 bases and J 12 bases; nucleotides not matched to a gene: 15. The CDR3 contains 14 residues. The CDR3 coding sequence is TGTGCCAGCAGCTCCGGGACAGACCCCGGGACAACGTACTTC. Translated, it gives CASSSGTDPGTTYF.

This chain joins TRBV19 and TRBJ2-6; D may correspond to TRBD1 or TRBD2 (6 bases each). This CDR3 comprises 19 residues. V lost 4 bases, J lost 0 bases, and 19 bases lay in between. Germline V gene sequence: CDR1 LNHDA, CDR2 SQIVND (reference sequence). The CDR3 DNA sequence: TGTGCCAGTAGTAGTACAACCGAGAGGGGGGTCTCTGGGGCCAACGTCCTGACTTTC. This encodes CASSSTTERGVSGANVLTF.

This clone was seen a single time. This rearrangement joins TRBV6-5 to TRBJ2-7, with D perhaps given as TRBD1 or TRBD2 (5 bases each). The ends were cut back, 6 bases at V and 2 bases at J, with 17 bases in the middle. Germline CDR1 reads MNHEY; CDR2 reads SVGAGI. The CDR3 runs to 15 residues. As DNA, the CDR3 is TGTGCCAGCAGAACCGGGGCGCCCCCACCCTACGAGCAGTACTTC. Its protein is CASRTGAPPPYEQYF.

The chain combines TRBV5-1 with TRBJ2-1, with TRBD2 identical over 11 bases. From germline, CDR1 is SGHRS and CDR2 YFSETQ. The CDR3 has 15 amino acids. The junction had 4 bases not matched to a gene; V was cut back by 4 bases and J by 4 bases. In DNA, the CDR3 is TGCGCCAGCAGCGCCGGGACTAGCGGTTACAATGAGCAGTTCTTC. Translated: CASSAGTSGYNEQFF.

This clone appeared a single time. The chain uses TRBV4-3 and TRBJ1-4; no definite D call. The V end lost 0 bases, the J end lost 6 bases, and 17 bases lay between the germline ends. CDR3 length: 17 amino acids. Germline CDR1 and CDR2: LGHNA and YSLEER. The CDR3 loop reads CASSQEGSPGRHEKLFF. CDR3 nucleotides: TGCGCCAGCAGCCAAGAAGGTAGTCCGGGGAGGCATGAAAAACTGTTTTTT.

The chain uses TRBV7-8 and TRBJ1-5; D gene uncertain. Germline CDR1 SGHVS, CDR2 FQNEAQ. The CDR3 covers 15 residues. The germline V and J ends were trimmed by 3 bases and 2 bases, with 11 bases remaining between them. The CDR3 is CASSFGGRGNQPQHF. CDR3 coding DNA: TGTGCCAGCAGCTTTGGAGGGAGAGGCAATCAGCCCCAGCATTTT. The full variable domain, with the rest looked up from reference TRBV7-8 and TRBJ1-5, is GAGVSQSPRYKVAKRGQDVALRCDPISGHVSLFWYQQALGQGPEFLTYFQNEAQLDKSGLPSDRFFAERPEGSVSTLKIQRTQQEDSAVYLCASSFGGRGNQPQHFGDGTRLSIL.

The chain recombines TRBV6-5 with TRBJ1-2, with D perhaps matching TRBD1 (5 bases). The germline gives CDR1 MNHEY, CDR2 SVGAGI. CDR3 size: 11 residues. The germline V and J ends were trimmed by 5 bases and 8 bases, with 9 bases remaining between them. The CDR3 protein is CASSKGRGYTF. The CDR3 DNA reads TGTGCCAGCAGTAAGGGGAGAGGCTACACCTTC.